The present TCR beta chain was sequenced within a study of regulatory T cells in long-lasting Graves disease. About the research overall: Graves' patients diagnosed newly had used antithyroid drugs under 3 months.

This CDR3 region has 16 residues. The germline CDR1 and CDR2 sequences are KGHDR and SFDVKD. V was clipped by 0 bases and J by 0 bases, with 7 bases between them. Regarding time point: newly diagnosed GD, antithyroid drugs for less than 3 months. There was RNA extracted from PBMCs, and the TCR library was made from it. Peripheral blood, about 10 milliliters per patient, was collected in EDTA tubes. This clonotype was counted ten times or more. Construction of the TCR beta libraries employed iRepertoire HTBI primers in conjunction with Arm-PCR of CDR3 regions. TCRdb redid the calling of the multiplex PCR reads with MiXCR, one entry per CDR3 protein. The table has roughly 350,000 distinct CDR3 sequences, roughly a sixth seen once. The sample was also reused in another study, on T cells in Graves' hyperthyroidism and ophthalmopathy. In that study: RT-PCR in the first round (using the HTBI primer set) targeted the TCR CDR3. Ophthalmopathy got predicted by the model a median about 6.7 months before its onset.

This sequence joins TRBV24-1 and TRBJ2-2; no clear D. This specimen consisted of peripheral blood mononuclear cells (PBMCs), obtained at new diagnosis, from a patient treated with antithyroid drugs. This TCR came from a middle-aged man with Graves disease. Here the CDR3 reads CATSDLLVANTGELFF. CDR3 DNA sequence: TGTGCCACCAGTGATTTGTTAGTGGCGAACACCGGGGAGCTGTTTTTT.